This T cell receptor (beta chain) was sequenced during a study of cytomegalovirus exposure and HLA in healthy donors. General study results and limits: Previously analyzed data showed that most TCR beta V segments were productive at a frequency of about 87% or about 30%.

The ends were cut back, 8 bases at V and 9 bases at J, with 13 bases in the middle. From germline, CDR1 is MDHEN and CDR2 SYDVKM. The CDR3 spans 11 residues. The PCR employed 60 Vbeta primers together with 13 Jbeta primers. Repertoires were generated with immunoSEQ multiplex PCR, while TCRdb's copy carries only in-frame clones and drops some. Its listing shows 100,000 to 150,000 clones. With regard to this clone: The target antigen is unknown.

The receptor was derived from a man aged 18 to 30 in good health and CMV-seronegative. Sample: PBMCs. V usage is TRBV28 and J usage is TRBJ1-1, with D possibly TRBD1 on 6 matching bases. This chain's CDR3 is CASGRTEKAFF. The DNA for the CDR3 is TGTGCCAGCGGGCGGACAGAAAAAGCTTTCTTT.